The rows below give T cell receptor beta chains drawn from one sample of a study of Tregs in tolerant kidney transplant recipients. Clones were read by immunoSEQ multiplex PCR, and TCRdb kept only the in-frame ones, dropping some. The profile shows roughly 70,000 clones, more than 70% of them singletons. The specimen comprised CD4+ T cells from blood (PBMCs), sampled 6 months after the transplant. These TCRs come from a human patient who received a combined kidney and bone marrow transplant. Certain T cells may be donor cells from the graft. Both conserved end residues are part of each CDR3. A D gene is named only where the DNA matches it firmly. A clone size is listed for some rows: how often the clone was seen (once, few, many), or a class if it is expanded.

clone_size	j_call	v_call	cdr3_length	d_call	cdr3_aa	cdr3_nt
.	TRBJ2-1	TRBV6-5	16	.	CASSSPASGPVGEQFF	TGTGCCAGCAGTTCCCCCGCCAGCGGGCCGGTAGGGGAGCAGTTCTTC
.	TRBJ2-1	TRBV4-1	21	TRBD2	CASSHPLIASGGLSSYNEQFF	TGCGCCAGCAGCCACCCATTAATAGCTAGCGGGGGCCTGAGCTCCTACAATGAGCAGTTCTTC
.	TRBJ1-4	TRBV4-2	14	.	CASSQQVTNEKLFF	TGTGCCAGCAGCCAACAGGTGACTAATGAAAAACTGTTTTTT
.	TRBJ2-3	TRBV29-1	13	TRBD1	CSGTGGGTDTQYF	TGCAGCGGGACAGGGGGCGGCACAGATACGCAGTATTTT
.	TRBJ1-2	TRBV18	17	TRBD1	CASSQAIPGQDFYGYTF	TGTGCCAGCTCACAGGCGATCCCGGGACAGGACTTTTATGGCTACACCTTC
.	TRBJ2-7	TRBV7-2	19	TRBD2	CASSLQGLAGASSSYEQYF	TGTGCCAGCAGCCTGCAAGGACTAGCGGGGGCCTCCTCCTCCTACGAGCAGTACTTC
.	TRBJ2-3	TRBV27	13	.	CASRYLGGDTQYF	TGTGCCAGCAGGTACCTCGGTGGAGATACGCAGTATTTT
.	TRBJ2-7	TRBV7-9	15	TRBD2	CASSSLAGKAYEQYF	TGTGCCAGCAGCTCACTAGCGGGCAAAGCCTACGAGCAGTACTTC
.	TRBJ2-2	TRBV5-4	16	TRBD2	CASSPSGRRDTGELFF	TGTGCCAGCAGCCCCAGCGGGAGGAGGGACACCGGGGAGCTGTTTTTT
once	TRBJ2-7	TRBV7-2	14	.	CASSLIVGVDEQYF	TGTGCCAGCAGCTTAATCGTGGGAGTTGACGAGCAGTACTTC
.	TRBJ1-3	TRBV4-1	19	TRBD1	CASSHPPTTGGITGNTIYF	TGCGCCAGCAGCCATCCACCGACGACAGGGGGAATAACGGGAAACACCATATATTTT
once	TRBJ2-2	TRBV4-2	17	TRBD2	CASSQDVKAGDTGELFF	TGTGCCAGCAGCCAAGATGTTAAGGCGGGGGACACCGGGGAGCTGTTTTTT
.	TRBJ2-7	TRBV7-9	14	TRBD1	CASSARDRGDEQYF	TGTGCCAGCAGCGCCCGAGACAGGGGAGACGAGCAGTACTTC
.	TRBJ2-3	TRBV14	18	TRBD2	CASSRRTSRPSTADTQYF	TGTGCCAGCAGCCGTAGGACTAGTCGCCCCAGCACAGCAGATACGCAGTATTTT
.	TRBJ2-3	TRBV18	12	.	CASSESTDTQYF	TGTGCCAGCTCAGAGAGCACAGATACGCAGTATTTT
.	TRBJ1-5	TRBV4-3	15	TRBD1	CASSQNDRDNQPQHF	TGCGCCAGCAGCCAAAACGACAGGGACAATCAGCCCCAGCATTTT
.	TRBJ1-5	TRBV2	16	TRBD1	CASRDQTGVPGQPQHF	TGTGCCAGCAGGGACCAGACAGGGGTTCCCGGTCAGCCCCAGCATTTT
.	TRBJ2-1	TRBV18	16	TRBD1	CASSPPPIQGADEQFF	TGTGCCAGCTCACCCCCTCCTATACAGGGGGCCGATGAGCAGTTCTTC
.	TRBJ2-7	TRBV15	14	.	CATSREGGSYEQYF	TGTGCCACCAGCAGAGAAGGGGGCTCCTACGAGCAGTACTTC
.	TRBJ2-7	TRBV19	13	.	CASSINRDREQYF	TGTGCCAGTAGTATAAACAGGGATCGCGAGCAGTACTTC